The entry below gives a single TCR beta chain sequence along with its context. In Seattle, patients joined the study during active infection and were tracked longitudinally. Clones were sequenced by immunoSEQ multiplex PCR, and TCRdb holds only the in-frame ones, with some missing. The sample contains fewer than 350,000 clones, about nine tenths of which appear only once. The sample originates from a study of blood T cell repertoires in COVID-19. Study-level background: T cells, B-cell-depleted T cells, or PBMCs provided the cDNA or gDNA that served as material.

Sequenced input: peripheral blood. This TCR came from a woman aged 55-70 years with COVID-19, enrolled during active disease.

The CDR3 DNA sequence: TGTGCCAGCATGGGACTAGCGGAGCTCACAGATACGCAGTATTTT. This gives the protein CASMGLAELTDTQYF. This chain uses TRBV28 with TRBJ2-3, with TRBD2 matching over 11 bases. V lost 7 bases, J lost 2 bases, and 5 bases stayed unmatched. Germline V lookup: CDR1 MDHEN, CDR2 SYDVKM. The CDR3 runs 15 residues.